This T cell receptor beta chain was retrieved from a study of shared clonotypes between healthy human individuals. Study conclusions and caveats: Having only a few donors restricted how much genetic and exposure-history diversity was captured.

The test was conducted at deep level. The genomic DNA of each subset was split evenly across several immunoSEQ plates. Assay: immunoSEQ multiplex PCR; the TCRdb copy retains only in-frame clones and omits some. This table holds approximately 2.4 million clones, around 95% found once. The donor cohort consisted entirely of Caucasian adults residing in Nashville, Tennessee. Notes on this clone: The antigen remains undetermined. This same CDR3 is encoded by further DNA sequences in the sample.

Sequenced sample: naive CD4+ T cells sorted from blood. Subset reported: CD45RA+ positively selected. This sequence originates from a man between 18 and 29 years old in good health.

CDR3 loop: CASSLRQVGNTIYF. The CDR3, as DNA: TGTGCCAGCAGTTTGAGGCAAGTGGGAAACACCATATATTTT. The chain joins TRBV28 to TRBJ1-3, with D hard to call. The CDR3 has 14 residues. Trimming took 3 bases from V and 4 from J, leaving 10 bases between them. The V gene's germline CDR1 is MDHEN and CDR2 SYDVKM.